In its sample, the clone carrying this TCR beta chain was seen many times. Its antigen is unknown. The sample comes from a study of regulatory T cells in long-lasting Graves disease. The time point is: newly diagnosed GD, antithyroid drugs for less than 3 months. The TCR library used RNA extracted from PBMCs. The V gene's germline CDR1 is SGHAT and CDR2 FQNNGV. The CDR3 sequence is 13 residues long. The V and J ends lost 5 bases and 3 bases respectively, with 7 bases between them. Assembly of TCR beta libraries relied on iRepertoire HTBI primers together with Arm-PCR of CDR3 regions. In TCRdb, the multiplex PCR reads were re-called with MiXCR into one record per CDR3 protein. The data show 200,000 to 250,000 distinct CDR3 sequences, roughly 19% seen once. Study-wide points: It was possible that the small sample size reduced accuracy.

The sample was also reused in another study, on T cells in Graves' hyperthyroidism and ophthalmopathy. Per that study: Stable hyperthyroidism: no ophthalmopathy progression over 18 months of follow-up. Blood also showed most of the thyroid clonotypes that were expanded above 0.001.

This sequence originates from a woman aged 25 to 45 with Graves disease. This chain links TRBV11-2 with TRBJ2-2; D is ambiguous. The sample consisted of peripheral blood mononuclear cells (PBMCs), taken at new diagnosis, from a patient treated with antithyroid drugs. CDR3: CASSQHHTGELFF. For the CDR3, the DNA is TGTGCCAGCAGCCAGCACCACACCGGGGAGCTGTTTTTT.